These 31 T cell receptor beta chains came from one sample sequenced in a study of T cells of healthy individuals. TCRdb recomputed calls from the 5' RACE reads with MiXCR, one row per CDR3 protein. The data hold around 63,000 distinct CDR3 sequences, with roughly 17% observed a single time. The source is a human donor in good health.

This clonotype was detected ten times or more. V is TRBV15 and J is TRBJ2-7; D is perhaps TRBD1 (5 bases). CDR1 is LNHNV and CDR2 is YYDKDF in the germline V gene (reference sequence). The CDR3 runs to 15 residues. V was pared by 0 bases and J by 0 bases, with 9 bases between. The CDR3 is CATSRDPQGSYEQYF. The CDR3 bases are TGTGCCACCAGCAGAGATCCCCAGGGCTCCTACGAGCAGTACTTC.

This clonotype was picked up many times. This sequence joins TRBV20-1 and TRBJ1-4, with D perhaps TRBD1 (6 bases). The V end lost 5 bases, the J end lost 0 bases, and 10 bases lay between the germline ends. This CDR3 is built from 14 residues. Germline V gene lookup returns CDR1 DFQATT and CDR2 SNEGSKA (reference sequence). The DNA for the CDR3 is TGCAGTGCTTACCCAGGGGCAACTAATGAAAAACTGTTTTTT. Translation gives CSAYPGATNEKLFF.

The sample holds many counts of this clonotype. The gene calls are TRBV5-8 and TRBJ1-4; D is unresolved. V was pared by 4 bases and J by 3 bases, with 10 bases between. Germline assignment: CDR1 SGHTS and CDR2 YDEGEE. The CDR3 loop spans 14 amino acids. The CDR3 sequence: CASSGGLANEKLFF. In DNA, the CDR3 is TGTGCCAGCAGCGGTGGGCTGGCTAATGAAAAACTGTTTTTT.

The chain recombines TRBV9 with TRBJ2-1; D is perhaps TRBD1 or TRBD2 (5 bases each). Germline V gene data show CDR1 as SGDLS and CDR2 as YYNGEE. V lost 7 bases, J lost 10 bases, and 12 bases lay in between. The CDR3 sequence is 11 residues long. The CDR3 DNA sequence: TGTGCCAGCGGGGGAGAGGCAGAGCAGTTCTTC. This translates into CASGGEAEQFF.

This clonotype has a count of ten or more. The CDR3 DNA reads TGTGCCAGCAGCCATCCCGGGGGTGCCAATGAGCAGTTCTTC. Protein: CASSHPGGANEQFF. The V and J genes are TRBV3-1 and TRBJ2-1, with a possible D match to TRBD2 (6 bases). The CDR3 sequence is 14 residues long. The germline gives CDR1 LGHDT, CDR2 YNNKEL (reference sequence). V dropped 3 bases and J dropped 6 bases, with 12 bases sitting between them.

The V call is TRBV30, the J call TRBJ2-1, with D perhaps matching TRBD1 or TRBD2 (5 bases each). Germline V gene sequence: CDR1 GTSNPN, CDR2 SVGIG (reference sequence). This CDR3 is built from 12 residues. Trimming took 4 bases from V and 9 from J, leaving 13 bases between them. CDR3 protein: CAWTPSGTEQFF. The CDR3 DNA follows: TGTGCCTGGACCCCCTCCGGGACTGAGCAGTTCTTC.

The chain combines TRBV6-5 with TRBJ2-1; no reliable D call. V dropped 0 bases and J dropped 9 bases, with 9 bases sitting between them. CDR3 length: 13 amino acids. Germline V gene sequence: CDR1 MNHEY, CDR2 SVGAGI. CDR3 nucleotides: TGTGCCAGCAGTTACTCAAGGTGGGGTGAGCAGTTCTTC. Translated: CASSYSRWGEQFF.

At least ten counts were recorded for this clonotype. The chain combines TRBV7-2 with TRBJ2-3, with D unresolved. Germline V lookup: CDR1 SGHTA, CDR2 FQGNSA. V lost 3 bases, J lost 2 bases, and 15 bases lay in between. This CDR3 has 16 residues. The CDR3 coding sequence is TGTGCCAGCAGCTTCGACTCGACGGGTAACACAGATACGCAGTATTTT. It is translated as CASSFDSTGNTDTQYF.

DNA of the CDR3: TGTGCCAGCAGCCAGATTAGGAACACTGAAGCTTTCTTT. This sequence encodes CASSQIRNTEAFF. This sequence joins TRBV3-1 and TRBJ1-1, with D uncertain. V was trimmed by 3 bases and J by 1 base, leaving 6 bases between them. CDR1 and CDR2 (germline): LGHDT, YNNKEL (reference sequence). This CDR3 region has 13 residues.

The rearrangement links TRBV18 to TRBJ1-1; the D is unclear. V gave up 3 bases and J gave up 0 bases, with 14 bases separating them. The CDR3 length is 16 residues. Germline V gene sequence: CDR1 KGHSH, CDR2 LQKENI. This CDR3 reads CASSPSQVSLNTEAFF. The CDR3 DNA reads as TGTGCCAGCTCACCTTCCCAGGTCTCCTTGAACACTGAAGCTTTCTTT.

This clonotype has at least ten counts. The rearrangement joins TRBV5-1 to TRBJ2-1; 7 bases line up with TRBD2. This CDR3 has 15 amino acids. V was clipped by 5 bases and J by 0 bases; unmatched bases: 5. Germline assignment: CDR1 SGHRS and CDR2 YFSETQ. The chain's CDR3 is CASRGSGYSYNEQFF. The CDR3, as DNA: TGCGCCAGCAGAGGTAGCGGGTACTCCTACAATGAGCAGTTCTTC.

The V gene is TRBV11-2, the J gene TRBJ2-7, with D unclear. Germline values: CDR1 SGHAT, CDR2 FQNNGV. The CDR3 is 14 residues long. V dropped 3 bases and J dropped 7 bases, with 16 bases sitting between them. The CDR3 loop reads CASSFGEVFREQYF. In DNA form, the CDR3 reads TGTGCCAGCAGCTTTGGCGAGGTCTTTAGAGAGCAGTACTTC.

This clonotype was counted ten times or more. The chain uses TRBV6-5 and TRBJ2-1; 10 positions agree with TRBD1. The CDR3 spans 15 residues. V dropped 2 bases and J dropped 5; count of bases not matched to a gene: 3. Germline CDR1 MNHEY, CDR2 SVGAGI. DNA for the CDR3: TGTGCCAGCAGTTACGACAGGGGGCGGCACAATGAGCAGTTCTTC. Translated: CASSYDRGRHNEQFF.

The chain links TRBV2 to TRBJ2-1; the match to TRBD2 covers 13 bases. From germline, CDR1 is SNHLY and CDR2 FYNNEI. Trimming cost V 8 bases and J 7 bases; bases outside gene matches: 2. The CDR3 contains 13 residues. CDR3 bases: TGTGCCAGCCCGGGACTAGCGGGAAATGAGCAGTTCTTC. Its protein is CASPGLAGNEQFF.

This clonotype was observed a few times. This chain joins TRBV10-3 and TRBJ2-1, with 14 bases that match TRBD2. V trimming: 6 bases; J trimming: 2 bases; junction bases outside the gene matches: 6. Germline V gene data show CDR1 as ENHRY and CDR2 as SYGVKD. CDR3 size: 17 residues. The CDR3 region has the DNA TGTGCCATCAGACCGGGACTAGCGGGGGCTACCTACAATGAGCAGTTCTTC. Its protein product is CAIRPGLAGATYNEQFF.

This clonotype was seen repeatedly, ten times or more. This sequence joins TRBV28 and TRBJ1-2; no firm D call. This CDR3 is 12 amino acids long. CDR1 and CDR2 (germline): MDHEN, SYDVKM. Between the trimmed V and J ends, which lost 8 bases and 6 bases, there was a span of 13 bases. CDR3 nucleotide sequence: TGTGCCAGCGCGGACGGATTAGATGGCTACACCTTC. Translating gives CASADGLDGYTF.

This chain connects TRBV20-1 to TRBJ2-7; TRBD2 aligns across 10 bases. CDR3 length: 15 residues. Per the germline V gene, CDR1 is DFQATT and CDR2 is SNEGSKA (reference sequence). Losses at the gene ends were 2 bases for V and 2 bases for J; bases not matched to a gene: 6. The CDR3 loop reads CSARRVAGGPYEQYF. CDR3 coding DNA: TGCAGTGCTAGAAGGGTAGCGGGAGGCCCCTACGAGCAGTACTTC.

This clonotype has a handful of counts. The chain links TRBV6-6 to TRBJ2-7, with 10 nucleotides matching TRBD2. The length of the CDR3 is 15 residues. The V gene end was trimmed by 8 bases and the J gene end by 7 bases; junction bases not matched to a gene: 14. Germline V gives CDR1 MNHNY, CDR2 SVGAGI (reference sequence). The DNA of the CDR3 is TGTGCCAGCGTAGCGGGGGGACCAGCAGGGGGAGAGCAGTACTTC. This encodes CASVAGGPAGGEQYF.

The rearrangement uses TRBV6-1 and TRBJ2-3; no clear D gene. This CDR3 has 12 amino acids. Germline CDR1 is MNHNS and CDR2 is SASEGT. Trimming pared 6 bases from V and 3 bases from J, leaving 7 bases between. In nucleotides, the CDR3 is TGTGCCAGCAGGGAAAATACAGATACGCAGTATTTT. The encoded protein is CASRENTDTQYF.

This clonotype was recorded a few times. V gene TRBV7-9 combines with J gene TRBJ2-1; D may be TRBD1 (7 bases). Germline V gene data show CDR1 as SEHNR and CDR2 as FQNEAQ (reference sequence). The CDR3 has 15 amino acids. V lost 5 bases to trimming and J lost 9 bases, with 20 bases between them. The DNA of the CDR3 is TGTGCCAGCAGCGCACAGGGGTCTAGCGACTTTGAGCAGTTCTTC. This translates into CASSAQGSSDFEQFF.

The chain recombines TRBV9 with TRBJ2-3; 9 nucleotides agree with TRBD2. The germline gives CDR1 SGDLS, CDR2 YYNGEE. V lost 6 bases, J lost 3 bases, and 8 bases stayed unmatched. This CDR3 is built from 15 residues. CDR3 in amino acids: CASNSAGGPTDTQYF. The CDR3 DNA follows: TGTGCCAGCAACAGTGCGGGGGGGCCGACAGATACGCAGTATTTT.

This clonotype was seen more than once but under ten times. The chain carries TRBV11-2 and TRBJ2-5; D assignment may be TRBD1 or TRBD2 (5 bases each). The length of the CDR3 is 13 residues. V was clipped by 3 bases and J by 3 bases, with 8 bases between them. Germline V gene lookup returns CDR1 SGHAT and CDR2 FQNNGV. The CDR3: CASSFLGEETQYF. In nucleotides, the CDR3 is TGTGCCAGCAGCTTCTTGGGGGAAGAGACCCAGTACTTC.

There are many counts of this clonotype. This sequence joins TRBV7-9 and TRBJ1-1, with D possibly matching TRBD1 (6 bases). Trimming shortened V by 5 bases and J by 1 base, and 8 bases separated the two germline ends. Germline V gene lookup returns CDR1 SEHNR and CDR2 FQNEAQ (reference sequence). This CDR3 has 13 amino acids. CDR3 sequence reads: CASSTQGNTEAFF. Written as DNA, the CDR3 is TGTGCCAGCAGCACACAGGGGAACACTGAAGCTTTCTTT. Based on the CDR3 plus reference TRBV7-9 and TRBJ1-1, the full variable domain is DTGVSQNPRHKITKRGQNVTFRCDPISEHNRLYWYRQTLGQGPEFLTYFQNEAQLEKSRLLSDRFSAERPKGSFSTLEIQRTEQGDSAMYLCASSTQGNTEAFFGQGTRLTVV.

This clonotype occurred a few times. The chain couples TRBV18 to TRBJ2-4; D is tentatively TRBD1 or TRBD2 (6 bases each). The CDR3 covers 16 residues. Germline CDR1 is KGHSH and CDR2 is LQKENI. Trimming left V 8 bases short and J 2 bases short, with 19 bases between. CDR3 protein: CASQTNREDSKNIQYF. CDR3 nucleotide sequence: TGTGCCAGCCAAACAAACAGGGAGGATTCCAAAAACATTCAGTACTTC.

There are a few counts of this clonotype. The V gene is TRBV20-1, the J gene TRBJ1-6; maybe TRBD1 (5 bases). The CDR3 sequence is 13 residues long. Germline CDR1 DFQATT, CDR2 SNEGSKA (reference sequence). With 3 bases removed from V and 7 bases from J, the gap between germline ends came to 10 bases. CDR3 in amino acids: CSASRGVNSPLHF. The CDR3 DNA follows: TGCAGTGCTAGTAGGGGCGTAAATTCACCCCTCCACTTT.

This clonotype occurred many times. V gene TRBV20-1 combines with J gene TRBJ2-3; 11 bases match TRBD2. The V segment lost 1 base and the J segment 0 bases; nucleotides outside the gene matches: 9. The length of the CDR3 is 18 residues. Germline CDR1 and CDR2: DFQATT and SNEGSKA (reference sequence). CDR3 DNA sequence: TGCAGTGCTAGAGTACCCGGGACTAGCGGAGGGAGCACAGATACGCAGTATTTT. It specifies CSARVPGTSGGSTDTQYF.

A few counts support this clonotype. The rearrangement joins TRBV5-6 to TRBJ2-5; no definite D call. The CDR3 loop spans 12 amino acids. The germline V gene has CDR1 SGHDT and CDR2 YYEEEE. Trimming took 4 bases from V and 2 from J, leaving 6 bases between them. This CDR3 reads CASSGVQETQYF. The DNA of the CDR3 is TGTGCCAGCAGCGGGGTACAAGAGACCCAGTACTTC.

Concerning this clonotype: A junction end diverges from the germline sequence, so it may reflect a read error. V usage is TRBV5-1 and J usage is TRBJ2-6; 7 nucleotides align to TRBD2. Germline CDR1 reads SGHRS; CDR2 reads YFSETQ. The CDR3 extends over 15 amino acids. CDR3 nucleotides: TGCGCCAGCGGCTTCGGGGGGTCCGGGGCCAACGTCCTGACTTTC. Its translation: CASGFGGSGANVLTF.

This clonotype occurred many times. The CDR3: CASSYDRKLFF. The CDR3 nucleotides read TGTGCCAGCAGCTATGACCGAAAACTGTTTTTT. The V and J genes are TRBV28 and TRBJ1-4; D uncertain. Germline CDR1 is MDHEN and CDR2 is SYDVKM. The V end lost 6 bases, the J end lost 10 bases, and 9 bases lay between the germline ends. The CDR3 contains 11 residues.

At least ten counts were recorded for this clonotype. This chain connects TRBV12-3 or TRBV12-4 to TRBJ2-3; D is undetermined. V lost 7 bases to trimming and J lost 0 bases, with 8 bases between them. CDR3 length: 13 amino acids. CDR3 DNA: TGTGCCAGCAATCTAGGGAGCACAGATACGCAGTATTTT. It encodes CASNLGSTDTQYF.

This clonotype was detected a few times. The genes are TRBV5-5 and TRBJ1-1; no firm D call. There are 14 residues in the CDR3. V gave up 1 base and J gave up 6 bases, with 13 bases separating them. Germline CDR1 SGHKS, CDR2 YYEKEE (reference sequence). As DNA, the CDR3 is TGTGCCAGCAGCTTGTACTCCATTGGCGCTGAAGCTTTCTTT. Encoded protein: CASSLYSIGAEAFF.